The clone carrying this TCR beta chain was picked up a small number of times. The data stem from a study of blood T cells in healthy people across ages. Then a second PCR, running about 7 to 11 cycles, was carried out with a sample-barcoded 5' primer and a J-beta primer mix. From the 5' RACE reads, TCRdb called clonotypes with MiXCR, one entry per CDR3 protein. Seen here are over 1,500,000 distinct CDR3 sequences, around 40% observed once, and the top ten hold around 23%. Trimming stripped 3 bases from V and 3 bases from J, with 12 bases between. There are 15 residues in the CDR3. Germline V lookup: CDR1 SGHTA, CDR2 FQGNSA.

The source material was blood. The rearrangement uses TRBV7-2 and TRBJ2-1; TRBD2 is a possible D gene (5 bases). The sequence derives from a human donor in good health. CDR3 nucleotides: TGTGCCAGCAGCTTCGAATTAGGACTCTACAATGAGCAGTTCTTC. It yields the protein CASSFELGLYNEQFF. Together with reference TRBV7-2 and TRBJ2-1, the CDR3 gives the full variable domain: GAGVSQSPSNKVTEKGKDVELRCDPISGHTALYWYRQSLGQGLEFLIYFQGNSAPDKSGLPSDRFSAERTGGSVSTLTIQRTQQEDSAVYLCASSFELGLYNEQFFGPGTRLTVL.